The 27 T cell receptor beta chains presented below share a single source sample, sequenced in a study of blood T cell repertoires in COVID-19. This table comes from immunoSEQ multiplex PCR, and its TCRdb copy is limited to in-frame clones, with some not included. The repertoire consists of around 65,000 clones, with 79% occurring once and the leading ten covering around 47%. The sample taken for sequencing was peripheral blood. The receptors stem from a human donor in a cohort sampled during active COVID-19.

The chain recombines TRBV3-1 (or the pseudogene TRBV3-2) with TRBJ1-1; D might be TRBD1 (5 bases). Germline assignment: CDR1 LGHDT and CDR2 YNNKEL (reference sequence). The CDR3 has 14 residues. V dropped 0 bases and J dropped 3 bases, with 8 bases sitting between them. CDR3 region: CASSQEYRYTEAFF. The CDR3 nucleotides read TGTGCCAGCAGCCAAGAGTACAGGTACACTGAAGCTTTCTTT.

This clone was recorded only once. Other DNA sequences in the same sample also yield this CDR3. The chain combines TRBV7-9 with TRBJ2-7; tentative D call: TRBD1 (5 bases). Germline V CDR1 and CDR2: SEHNR, FQNEAQ (reference sequence). V lost 3 bases and J lost 0, with 9 bases in between. The CDR3 loop spans 14 amino acids. CDR3 amino acids: CASSFGQGSYEQYF. CDR3 in DNA: TGTGCCAGCAGCTTTGGGCAGGGCTCCTACGAGCAGTACTTC.

The CDR3 region is CASRDRPNTEAFF. The CDR3 DNA reads TGTGCCAGTAGGGACAGGCCGAACACTGAAGCTTTCTTT. The chain employs TRBV19 and TRBJ1-1; TRBD1 matches 7 bases. In germline, CDR1 is LNHDA, CDR2 SQIVND (reference sequence). Trimming took 6 bases from V and 1 from J; bases not matched to a gene: 2. This CDR3 contains 13 residues.

The V gene is TRBV2, the J gene TRBJ2-5, with 7 bases aligning to TRBD2. Germline values: CDR1 SNHLY, CDR2 FYNNEI. The CDR3 has 13 amino acids. Trimming took 6 bases from V and 5 from J; bases not matched to a gene: 6. The CDR3 nucleotides are TGTGCCAGCAGGCGGGAGTGGGGGGAGACCCAGTACTTC. Residues: CASRREWGETQYF.

V usage is TRBV5-6 and J usage is TRBJ1-2, with TRBD1 matching over 8 bases. Germline lookup yields CDR1 SGHDT and CDR2 YYEEEE. The V gene end was trimmed by 4 bases and the J gene end by 4 bases; junction bases not matched to a gene: 9. There are 15 residues in the CDR3. The CDR3 DNA reads TGTGCCAGCAGCGACGCAGGGGGCCTACTCTATGGCTACACCTTC. It yields the protein CASSDAGGLLYGYTF.

The CDR3 DNA sequence: TGCGCCAGCAGCTTGAGGACAGGGTATAACTACGAGCAGTACTTC. This translates into CASSLRTGYNYEQYF. The chain joins TRBV5-1 to TRBJ2-7, with TRBD1 matching over 8 bases. Germline CDR1 SGHRS, CDR2 YFSETQ. This CDR3 has 15 amino acids. Germline trimming cut 1 base from V and 3 bases from J; bases unmatched to any gene: 6.

This rearrangement joins TRBV5-1 to TRBJ1-6; 8 bases match TRBD1. This CDR3 comprises 14 residues. The germline V gene has CDR1 SGHRS and CDR2 YFSETQ. Unmatched junction bases numbered 6, after V lost 4 bases and J lost 9 bases. The CDR3 loop reads CASSPGQETSPLHF. CDR3 coding DNA: TGCGCCAGCAGCCCGGGACAGGAGACTTCACCCCTCCACTTT.

This chain connects TRBV7-6 to TRBJ1-3, with D unresolved. The CDR3 is made up of 13 amino acids. Germline V gives CDR1 SGHVS, CDR2 FNYEAQ. V shed 4 bases and J shed 0 bases, with 4 bases lying between them. CDR3 residues: CASSSSSGNTIYF. The CDR3 DNA reads as TGTGCCAGCAGCTCCAGCTCTGGAAACACCATATATTTT.

Only one count was recorded for this clone. J is TRBJ1-1 and V is TRBV5-4; D is perhaps TRBD1 (6 bases). Germline V gene data show CDR1 as SGHNT and CDR2 as YYREEE (reference sequence). V was shortened by 4 bases and J by 1 base, with 17 bases between the two germline ends. This CDR3 is built from 16 residues. The chain's CDR3 is CASSPPGTGTNTEAFF. In nucleotides, the CDR3 is TGTGCCAGCAGCCCTCCCGGAACAGGGACGAACACTGAAGCTTTCTTT. The full variable domain, rest sourced from reference TRBV5-4 and TRBJ1-1, is ETGVTQSPTHLIKTRGQQVTLRCSSQSGHNTVSWYQQALGQGPQFIFQYYREEENGRGNFPPRFSGLQFPNYSSELNVNALELDDSALYLCASSPPGTGTNTEAFFGQGTRLTVV.

CDR3: CASSSRGYYGYTF. The CDR3 DNA sequence: TGTGCCAGCAGCTCCAGGGGTTACTATGGCTACACCTTC. V and J are TRBV5-4 and TRBJ1-2, with a tentative D call TRBD1 (6 bases). V shed 3 bases and J shed 3 bases, with 9 bases lying between them. There are 13 residues in the CDR3. Germline assignment: CDR1 SGHNT and CDR2 YYREEE (reference sequence).

This clone has only one observation. The chain couples TRBV19 to TRBJ2-7; D gene unclear. Looked up from germline, CDR1 is LNHDA and CDR2 is SQIVND (reference sequence). With 5 bases removed from V and 0 bases from J, the gap between germline ends came to 8 bases. The CDR3 has 13 amino acids. The CDR3 region has the DNA TGTGCCAGTAGTTTGGAGAGCTCCTACGAGCAGTACTTC. Translation: CASSLESSYEQYF. Based on the CDR3 plus reference TRBV19 and TRBJ2-7, the full variable domain is DGGITQSPKYLFRKEGQNVTLSCEQNLNHDAMYWYRQDPGQGLRLIYYSQIVNDFQKGDIAEGYSVSREKKESFPLTVTSAQKNPTAFYLCASSLESSYEQYFGPGTRLTVT.

V usage is TRBV5-4 and J usage is TRBJ2-1; the D gene is possibly TRBD2 (6 bases). Germline lookup yields CDR1 SGHNT and CDR2 YYREEE (reference sequence). The CDR3 is 16 residues long. The V gene lost 4 bases and the J gene lost 4 bases, with 18 bases spanning the gap. CDR3 in amino acids: CASSQRDRGRYNEQFF. In DNA, the CDR3 is TGTGCCAGCAGCCAAAGGGACCGGGGGAGATACAATGAGCAGTTCTTC.

V and J are TRBV3-1 (or the pseudogene TRBV3-2) and TRBJ2-7; a possible D gene is TRBD1 (6 bases). The CDR3 extends over 15 amino acids. V was clipped by 1 base and J by 0 bases, with 10 bases between them. Per germline, CDR1 LGHDT and CDR2 YNNKEL (reference sequence). CDR3 loop: CASSQGGLNSYEQYF. In DNA, the CDR3 is TGTGCCAGCAGCCAAGGGGGGCTGAACTCCTACGAGCAGTACTTC.

The chain carries TRBV5-1 and TRBJ2-5; 10 nucleotides match TRBD1. Trimming removed 4 bases from V and 5 bases from J; junction bases left unmatched: 2. The CDR3 is made up of 13 amino acids. Germline values: CDR1 SGHRS, CDR2 YFSETQ. CDR3 sequence: CASSTGQGETQYF. CDR3 sequence (DNA): TGCGCCAGCAGCACGGGACAGGGGGAGACCCAGTACTTC.

This sequence joins TRBV30 and TRBJ2-7; tentatively, D is TRBD2 (6 bases). From germline, CDR1 is GTSNPN and CDR2 SVGIG (reference sequence). Trimming shortened V by 3 bases and J by 3 bases, and 18 bases separated the two germline ends. The CDR3 extends over 15 amino acids. CDR3 residues: CAWSPPLGGIYEQYF. As DNA, the CDR3 is TGTGCCTGGAGCCCCCCTCTCGGGGGTATCTACGAGCAGTACTTC. Supplemented by reference TRBV30 and TRBJ2-7, the full variable domain reads SQTIHQWPATLVQPVGSPLSLECTVEGTSNPNLYWYRQAAGRGLQLLFYSVGIGQISSEVPQNLSASRPQDRQFILSSKKLLLSDSGFYLCAWSPPLGGIYEQYFGPGTRLTVT.

The V call is TRBV6-6, the J call TRBJ2-7, with 9 bases that match TRBD1. This CDR3 spans 14 amino acids. Germline V gene sequence: CDR1 MNHNY, CDR2 SVGAGI (reference sequence). Trimming removed 6 bases from V and 5 bases from J; junction bases left unmatched: 8. The CDR3 here is CASSRRQGVNEQYF. For the CDR3, the DNA is TGTGCCAGCAGCAGACGACAGGGGGTGAACGAGCAGTACTTC.

The rearrangement links TRBV5-6 to TRBJ1-2, with 9 bases fitting TRBD1. The CDR3 runs 13 residues. The V gene's germline CDR1 is SGHDT and CDR2 YYEEEE. J was trimmed by 7 bases and V by 1 base; bases with no gene match: 2. The CDR3 DNA sequence: TGTGCCAGCAGCTTGCGACAGGGGGTTGGCTACACCTTC. This translates into CASSLRQGVGYTF.

The chain has TRBV15 and TRBJ2-5; D remains unclear. Germline V gene sequence: CDR1 LNHNV, CDR2 YYDKDF (reference sequence). Trimming left V 3 bases short and J 0 bases short, with 5 bases between. The length of the CDR3 is 13 residues. CDR3 DNA sequence: TGTGCCACCAGCAGGGCGGACCAAGAGACCCAGTACTTC. It is translated as CATSRADQETQYF.

The CDR3 loop reads CASSMGQGATNEKLFF. The CDR3 DNA is TGTGCCAGTAGTATGGGACAGGGGGCAACTAATGAAAAACTGTTTTTT. J is TRBJ1-4 and V is TRBV19, with TRBD1 identical over 11 bases. After removal of 3 bases from V and 0 bases from J, the junction contained 0 bases not matched to a gene. This CDR3 is built from 16 residues. The germline V gene has CDR1 LNHDA and CDR2 SQIVND (reference sequence).

V gene TRBV28 combines with J gene TRBJ1-2; possibly TRBD1 for D (6 bases). The germline CDR1 and CDR2 sequences are MDHEN and SYDVKM. Trimming left V 0 bases short and J 3 bases short, with 8 bases between. The CDR3 runs 14 residues. The CDR3 sequence is CASSLWGADYGYTF. Here the CDR3 DNA reads TGTGCCAGCAGTTTATGGGGGGCCGACTATGGCTACACCTTC.

The chain joins TRBV27 to TRBJ2-1, with D tentatively TRBD1 (6 bases). V dropped 5 bases and J dropped 0 bases, with 11 bases sitting between them. CDR1 MNHEY and CDR2 SMNVEV come from the germline V gene (reference sequence). This CDR3 region has 15 residues. The CDR3 sequence is CASSRARGSYNEQFF. The CDR3 nucleotides are TGTGCCAGCAGTCGGGCCAGGGGCTCCTACAATGAGCAGTTCTTC.

The chain employs TRBV30 and TRBJ1-6; 7 bases align to TRBD1. The V and J ends lost 5 bases and 10 bases, in that order; junction bases with no gene match: 5. Germline assignment: CDR1 GTSNPN and CDR2 SVGIG (reference sequence). CDR3 length: 12 residues. The CDR3 sequence: CAWGEGGSPLHF. DNA for the CDR3: TGTGCCTGGGGGGAAGGGGGCTCACCCCTCCACTTT.

The genes are TRBV27 and TRBJ1-1; maybe TRBD1 (5 bases). The CDR3 spans 13 residues. Germline V gene sequence: CDR1 MNHEY, CDR2 SMNVEV (reference sequence). V lost 8 bases, J lost 3 bases, and 13 bases lay in between. The CDR3 DNA follows: TGTGCCAGCTCTTTGGGGCGCCACACTGAAGCTTTCTTT. Amino acid sequence: CASSLGRHTEAFF.

This chain uses TRBV11-2 with TRBJ1-2; TRBD1 matches 9 bases. Germline V gene sequence: CDR1 SGHAT, CDR2 FQNNGV. The junction had 11 bases not matched to a gene; V was cut back by 5 bases and J by 7 bases. The CDR3 is 15 amino acids. CDR3: CASSRSTGGVSGYTF. The CDR3 DNA is TGTGCCAGCAGCCGATCGACAGGGGGAGTCTCTGGCTACACCTTC. Full variable domain (remainder filled in from reference TRBV11-2 and TRBJ1-2): EAGVAQSPRYKIIEKRQSVAFWCNPISGHATLYWYQQILGQGPKLLIQFQNNGVVDDSQLPKDRFSAERLKGVDSTLKIQPAKLEDSAVYLCASSRSTGGVSGYTFGSGTRLTVV.

The rearrangement uses TRBV6-5 and TRBJ1-5, with 8 bases identical to TRBD1. V lost 6 bases, J lost 0 bases, and 4 bases stayed unmatched. This CDR3 is built from 15 residues. CDR1 MNHEY and CDR2 SVGAGI come from the germline V gene. DNA of the CDR3: TGTGCCAGCAGACAGGGGGGATCTAGCAATCAGCCCCAGCATTTT. The encoded protein is CASRQGGSSNQPQHF.

The chain combines TRBV5-1 with TRBJ2-5; perhaps TRBD2 as D (7 bases). Germline CDR1 and CDR2: SGHRS and YFSETQ. Between the trimmed V and J ends, which lost 0 bases and 3 bases, there was a span of 18 bases. The length of the CDR3 is 17 residues. The CDR3 spells CASSLAGAGASKETQYF. Here the CDR3 DNA reads TGCGCCAGCAGCTTGGCTGGGGCGGGGGCATCCAAAGAGACCCAGTACTTC.

This sequence joins TRBV7-9 and TRBJ2-5; 8 bases align to TRBD1. The CDR3 is made up of 16 amino acids. Trimming removed 5 bases from V and 9 bases from J; junction bases left unmatched: 17. Germline CDR1 is SEHNR and CDR2 is FQNEAQ (reference sequence). The CDR3 DNA follows: TGTGCCAGCAGCCCACCTATAAGGGACAGGAAATCTCCCCAGTACTTC. Amino acids: CASSPPIRDRKSPQYF.